The 18 T cell receptor beta chains given below trace back to one sample, sequenced in a study of T-cell memory formation after mild COVID-19. TCRdb recomputed calls from the 5' RACE reads with MiXCR, one row per CDR3 protein. The sample records 300,000 to 400,000 distinct CDR3 sequences, around 21% being singletons. Sequencing was performed on PBMCs or a T cell subset sorted from them (not recorded which). All receptors come from an adult woman who had mild COVID-19 (a few samples of this study predate the infection). Cell type and time point are not known.

This chain uses TRBV20-1 with TRBJ1-4, with D unclear. V dropped 1 base and J dropped 1 base, with 16 bases sitting between them. Germline loops: CDR1 DFQATT, CDR2 SNEGSKA (reference sequence). The CDR3 contains 17 residues. CDR3 nucleotide sequence: TGCAGTGCTAGAGGGGCACACCATAGTCAAACTAATGAAAAACTGTTTTTT. Translation gives CSARGAHHSQTNEKLFF.

This clonotype was found a few times. The chain combines TRBV29-1 with TRBJ1-2, with a tentative D call TRBD1 (5 bases). The V end lost 1 base, the J end lost 1 base, and 13 bases lay between the germline ends. The CDR3 sequence is 15 residues long. Germline CDR1 SQVTM, CDR2 ANQGSEA. CDR3 bases: TGCAGCGTTGAAGGAGGGGTCCTGAGTAACTATGGCTACACCTTC. It encodes CSVEGGVLSNYGYTF.

This clonotype showed up just a few times. The chain is built from TRBV7-2 and TRBJ2-1; 11 positions match TRBD1. Germline CDR1 is SGHTA and CDR2 is FQGNSA. V trimming: 5 bases; J trimming: 7 bases; junction bases outside the gene matches: 10. CDR3 length equals 16 residues. CDR3 sequence reads: CASSLLRTGGRNEQFF. Written as DNA, the CDR3 is TGTGCCAGCAGCCTCTTAAGGACAGGGGGCAGGAATGAGCAGTTCTTC.

The gene calls are TRBV7-7 and TRBJ2-1; 9 nucleotides align to TRBD1. The V gene's germline CDR1 is SSHAT and CDR2 FNYEAQ (reference sequence). The V gene end was trimmed by 4 bases and the J gene end by 9 bases; junction bases not matched to a gene: 7. The CDR3 spans 14 residues. The CDR3: CASSSRDRVGEQFF. The CDR3 nucleotides are TGTGCCAGCAGCTCCCGGGACAGGGTTGGTGAGCAGTTCTTC.

A few counts support this clonotype. The chain links TRBV9 to TRBJ2-7; 9 nucleotides match TRBD2. Losses at the gene ends were 0 bases for V and 0 bases for J; bases not matched to a gene: 4. The CDR3 has 16 amino acids. Germline V gene lookup returns CDR1 SGDLS and CDR2 YYNGEE. The CDR3 sequence: CASSVASTSGSYEQYF. CDR3 DNA sequence: TGTGCCAGCAGCGTAGCCTCGACTAGCGGCTCCTACGAGCAGTACTTC.

V is TRBV29-1 and J is TRBJ1-1, with unresolved D. V was shortened by 6 bases and J by 3 bases, with 11 bases between the two germline ends. The CDR3 has 12 residues. Germline V lookup: CDR1 SQVTM, CDR2 ANQGSEA. The CDR3 DNA reads as TGCAGCGTCATCGAAGCTCACACTGAAGCTTTCTTT. It is translated as CSVIEAHTEAFF. The whole variable domain, filled in from reference TRBV29-1 and TRBJ1-1, reads SAVISQKPSRDICQRGTSLTIQCQVDSQVTMMFWYRQQPGQSLTLIATANQGSEATYESGFVIDKFPISRPNLTFSTLTVSNMSPEDSSIYLCSVIEAHTEAFFGQGTRLTVV.

The chain combines TRBV30 with TRBJ1-6, with 8 bases lining up with TRBD1. CDR1 and CDR2 from the germline V gene are GTSNPN and SVGIG (reference sequence). The CDR3 is 13 residues long. After removal of 4 bases from V and 10 bases from J, the junction contained 6 bases not matched to a gene. CDR3 coding DNA: TGTGCCTGGACGCAGGGGGCCGGGTCACCCCTCCACTTT. This encodes CAWTQGAGSPLHF.

This clonotype was seen a few times. The rearrangement links TRBV2 to TRBJ2-7, with D possibly TRBD2 on 5 matching bases. Trimming took off 5 bases at V and 2 bases at J, with 13 bases between the two ends. The CDR3 is made up of 14 amino acids. Germline loops: CDR1 SNHLY, CDR2 FYNNEI. CDR3 residues: CASSYPSGTYEQYF. CDR3 bases: TGTGCCAGCAGTTATCCCAGCGGCACCTACGAGCAGTACTTC.

The chain joins TRBV4-1 to TRBJ2-1; 7 nucleotides match TRBD2. Germline-derived CDR1 and CDR2 are MGHRA and YSYEKL. The trim removed 0 bases at V and 12 bases at J, leaving 8 bases unmatched. The CDR3 sequence is 14 residues long. CDR3 in DNA: TGCGCCAGCAGCCAAGATGGGGTTACTAGCGTGCAGTTCTTC. It translates to CASSQDGVTSVQFF.

Many counts were recorded for this clonotype. V is TRBV5-1 and J is TRBJ2-7; D is unclear. CDR3 length: 13 amino acids. V gave up 0 bases and J gave up 4 bases, with 8 bases separating them. The germline CDR1 and CDR2 sequences are SGHRS and YFSETQ. The chain's CDR3 is CASSLEVGYEQYF. The CDR3, as DNA: TGCGCCAGCAGCTTGGAGGTAGGATACGAGCAGTACTTC. The full variable domain, rest sourced from reference TRBV5-1 and TRBJ2-7, is KAGVTQTPRYLIKTRGQQVTLSCSPISGHRSVSWYQQTPGQGLQFLFEYFSETQRNKGNFPGRFSGRQFSNSRSEMNVSTLELGDSALYLCASSLEVGYEQYFGPGTRLTVT.

J is TRBJ2-7 and V is TRBV29-1; 9 bases are a match to TRBD1. The CDR3 is 10 amino acids. CDR1 and CDR2 from the germline V gene are SQVTM and ANQGSEA. The CDR3 region is CRDRVYEQYF. The CDR3 bases are TGCCGGGACAGGGTCTACGAGCAGTACTTC.

This clonotype was observed a handful of times. V is TRBV24-1 and J is TRBJ2-2; tentative D call: TRBD2 (5 bases). Between the trimmed V and J ends, which lost 5 bases and 5 bases, there was a span of 5 bases. Germline assignment: CDR1 KGHDR and CDR2 SFDVKD. There are 12 residues in the CDR3. CDR3 protein: CATSAGTGELFF. CDR3 nucleotide sequence: TGTGCCACCAGTGCGGGAACCGGGGAGCTGTTTTTT.

This clonotype was seen a few times. The V call is TRBV12-3 or TRBV12-4, the J call TRBJ1-2; 11 nucleotides align to TRBD1. J lost 6 bases, V lost 5 bases, and 8 bases had no gene match. This CDR3 is 15 amino acids long. CDR3 nucleotides: TGTGCCAGCAGTCCCCGGACAGGGGGCACGGATGGCTACACCTTC. Amino acids: CASSPRTGGTDGYTF.

This clonotype has more than one count but fewer than ten. The chain is built from TRBV24-1 and TRBJ2-7; D not certain. Germline CDR1 and CDR2: KGHDR and SFDVKD. CDR3 length: 12 residues. Between the trimmed V and J ends, which lost 3 bases and 3 bases, there was a span of 5 bases. This CDR3 is CATSDGSYEQYF. The CDR3 DNA reads TGTGCCACCAGTGATGGTAGCTACGAGCAGTACTTC.

This clonotype was observed a few times. This sequence joins TRBV27 and TRBJ1-2; D is uncertain. CDR3 size: 12 residues. V was shortened by 3 bases and J by 9 bases, with 11 bases between the two germline ends. CDR1 is MNHEY and CDR2 is SMNVEV in the germline V gene (reference sequence). CDR3: CASSLGGSRYTF. In nucleotides, the CDR3 is TGTGCCAGCAGTTTGGGCGGCAGTCGCTACACCTTC.

The chain links TRBV4-3 to TRBJ2-2; 9 positions agree with TRBD1. Unmatched junction bases numbered 3, after V lost 2 bases and J lost 5 bases. CDR1 is LGHNA, CDR2 YSLEER, per germline. This CDR3 has 15 residues. CDR3 residues: CASSQRQGVTGELFF. The CDR3 nucleotides read TGCGCCAGCAGCCAACGACAGGGGGTTACCGGGGAGCTGTTTTTT.

V gene TRBV29-1 combines with J gene TRBJ1-5; D possibly corresponds to TRBD1 (5 bases). The CDR3 is 13 amino acids. The V and J ends lost 6 bases and 2 bases respectively, with 11 bases between them. Germline V gene sequence: CDR1 SQVTM, CDR2 ANQGSEA. CDR3: CSVAGMRNQPQHF. Here the CDR3 DNA reads TGCAGCGTCGCAGGGATGCGCAATCAGCCCCAGCATTTT. The complete variable domain, with remaining parts taken from reference TRBV29-1 and TRBJ1-5, reads SAVISQKPSRDICQRGTSLTIQCQVDSQVTMMFWYRQQPGQSLTLIATANQGSEATYESGFVIDKFPISRPNLTFSTLTVSNMSPEDSSIYLCSVAGMRNQPQHFGDGTRLSIL.

The chain combines TRBV7-9 with TRBJ2-6, with D uncertain. V lost 4 bases to trimming and J lost 0 bases, with 10 bases between them. The CDR3 totals 16 residues. CDR1 is SEHNR, CDR2 FQNEAQ, per germline (reference sequence). The CDR3 nucleotides read TGTGCCAGCAGCTCCGGTTTCGGCTCTGGGGCCAACGTCCTGACTTTC. This gives the protein CASSSGFGSGANVLTF.